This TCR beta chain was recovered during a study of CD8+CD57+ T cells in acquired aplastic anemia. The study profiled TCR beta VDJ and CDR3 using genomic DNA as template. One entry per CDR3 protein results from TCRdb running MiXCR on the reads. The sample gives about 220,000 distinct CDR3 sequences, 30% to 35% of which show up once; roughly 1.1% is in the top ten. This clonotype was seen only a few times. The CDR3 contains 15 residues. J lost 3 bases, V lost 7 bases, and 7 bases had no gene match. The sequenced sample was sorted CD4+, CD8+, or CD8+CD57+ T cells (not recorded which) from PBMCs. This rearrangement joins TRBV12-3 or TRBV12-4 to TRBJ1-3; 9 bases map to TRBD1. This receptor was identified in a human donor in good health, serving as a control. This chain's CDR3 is CASNHRGLGGNTIYF. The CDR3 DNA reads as TGTGCCAGCAACCACAGGGGGCTGGGTGGAAACACCATATATTTT.